This T cell receptor (beta chain) was recovered during a study of blood T cell repertoires in COVID-19. Allocation to cohorts depended on clinical history reported by the participants. Assay used: immunoSEQ multiplex PCR; TCRdb lists only in-frame clones, some missing. The repertoire has 450,000 to 500,000 clones, about 88% of them found once; the top ten carry 6.5% to 9.5%. The clonotype was recovered from a woman aged 55-69 years who had recovered from COVID-19. The sample was PBMCs or T cells enriched from blood (not recorded which).

The CDR3 coding sequence is TGTGCCACTCAAGAGCCGGACAGGGACTTTTCACCCCTCCACTTT. This gives the protein CATQEPDRDFSPLHF. This rearrangement joins TRBV10-3 to TRBJ1-6, with 8 bases lining up with TRBD1. After removal of 10 bases from V and 9 bases from J, the junction contained 14 bases not matched to a gene. Per the germline V gene, CDR1 is ENHRY and CDR2 is SYGVKD. The CDR3 loop spans 15 amino acids.